The next 32 T cell receptor beta chains were all read from a single sample in a study of T cell responses to AZD1222 COVID-19 vaccine. Some clones are missing from TCRdb's copy, which holds only in-frame ones; the method was immunoSEQ multiplex PCR. The sample has some 96,000 clones, 85% to 90% seen once. The sequenced sample was peripheral blood, obtained 28 days after the second AZD1222 dose. The receptors come from an adult who received the AZD1222 COVID-19 vaccine.

The J gene is TRBJ2-1, the V gene TRBV15; D is perhaps TRBD2 (6 bases). V gave up 1 base and J gave up 4 bases, with 14 bases separating them. CDR1 is LNHNV, CDR2 YYDKDF, per germline (reference sequence). CDR3 length: 16 residues. CDR3 sequence (DNA): TGTGCCACCAGCAGAGGAGCCGGGACTGTATACAATGAGCAGTTCTTC. Translating gives CATSRGAGTVYNEQFF.

The chain has TRBV29-1 and TRBJ2-1; D gene ambiguous. The CDR3 is 14 amino acids. V was cut by 0 bases and J by 7 bases, with 13 bases left in between. CDR1 SQVTM and CDR2 ANQGSEA come from the germline V gene. As DNA, the CDR3 is TGCAGCGTTGAAGATCTTAGAGTTCGGAATGAGCAGTTCTTC. This sequence encodes CSVEDLRVRNEQFF.

V gene TRBV7-2 combines with J gene TRBJ2-7; 10 positions match TRBD1. The CDR3 has 15 residues. V lost 5 bases to trimming and J lost 1 base; unmatched junction nucleotides: 5. Germline CDR1 is SGHTA and CDR2 is FQGNSA. CDR3 DNA sequence: TGTGCCAGCAGCCTAATGGGACAGGGGTCCTACGAGCAGTACTTC. Amino acid sequence: CASSLMGQGSYEQYF. The variable domain in full, completed from reference TRBV7-2 and TRBJ2-7, reads GAGVSQSPSNKVTEKGKDVELRCDPISGHTALYWYRQSLGQGLEFLIYFQGNSAPDKSGLPSDRFSAERTGGSVSTLTIQRTQQEDSAVYLCASSLMGQGSYEQYFGPGTRLTVT.

On this clone: The germline gene is not matched at one end of the junction; a read error may be the cause. The rearrangement links TRBV7-8 to TRBJ2-1; D is ambiguous. Germline V gene data show CDR1 as SGHVS and CDR2 as FQNEAQ. The CDR3 is 13 amino acids. CDR3 bases: TGTGCCAGCAGCGTCATGGCGCACAACGAGCAGTTCTTC. Encoded protein: CASSVMAHNEQFF.

This clone showed up just a few times. The chain combines TRBV7-9 with TRBJ2-7; 10 nucleotides agree with TRBD2. The junction had 6 bases not matched to a gene; V was cut back by 3 bases and J by 7 bases. This CDR3 contains 14 residues. Germline V CDR1 and CDR2: SEHNR, FQNEAQ (reference sequence). In DNA, the CDR3 is TGTGCCAGCAGCTTTTGGACTAGCGGTGCTGAGCAGTACTTC. It is translated as CASSFWTSGAEQYF.

The J gene is TRBJ2-7, the V gene TRBV5-1, with 9 nucleotides matching TRBD1. CDR3 size: 15 residues. With V trimmed by 4 bases and J by 7 bases, 12 bases remained unmatched. The germline CDR1 and CDR2 sequences are SGHRS and YFSETQ. The CDR3 sequence is CASSLKQGASWEQYF. In DNA, the CDR3 is TGCGCCAGCAGCCTAAAACAGGGGGCCTCCTGGGAGCAGTACTTC. Looking up the rest from reference TRBV5-1 and TRBJ2-7 gives the full variable domain: KAGVTQTPRYLIKTRGQQVTLSCSPISGHRSVSWYQQTPGQGLQFLFEYFSETQRNKGNFPGRFSGRQFSNSRSEMNVSTLELGDSALYLCASSLKQGASWEQYFGPGTRLTVT.

The chain employs TRBV5-4 and TRBJ1-1, with D possibly TRBD1 on 6 matching bases. The length of the CDR3 is 15 residues. The germline V and J ends were trimmed by 1 base and 0 bases, with 10 bases remaining between them. CDR1 SGHNT and CDR2 YYREEE come from the germline V gene (reference sequence). DNA for the CDR3: TGTGCCAGCAGCTTGAAGGGGGTGGTGAACACTGAAGCTTTCTTT. Its translation is CASSLKGVVNTEAFF. Drawing the rest from reference TRBV5-4 and TRBJ1-1, the complete variable domain is ETGVTQSPTHLIKTRGQQVTLRCSSQSGHNTVSWYQQALGQGPQFIFQYYREEENGRGNFPPRFSGLQFPNYSSELNVNALELDDSALYLCASSLKGVVNTEAFFGQGTRLTVV.

The gene calls are TRBV20-1 and TRBJ1-3, with D perhaps TRBD1 (6 bases). This CDR3 is 13 amino acids long. The germline V gene has CDR1 DFQATT and CDR2 SNEGSKA (reference sequence). Trimming took 3 bases from V and 1 from J, leaving 7 bases between them. The DNA of the CDR3 is TGCAGTGCTAGTACAGGGTCTGGAAACACCATATATTTT. Protein product: CSASTGSGNTIYF.

This sequence joins TRBV18 and TRBJ1-3; D gene uncertain. With 3 bases removed from V and 0 bases from J, the gap between germline ends came to 9 bases. The CDR3 has 15 amino acids. Germline V gives CDR1 KGHSH, CDR2 LQKENI. As DNA, the CDR3 is TGTGCCAGCTCACCGTCCACGACCTCTGGAAACACCATATATTTT. It translates to CASSPSTTSGNTIYF.

The chain carries TRBV5-4 and TRBJ1-4, with 7 bases lining up with TRBD1. V was clipped by 4 bases and J by 5 bases; unmatched bases: 5. CDR3 length equals 14 residues. From germline, CDR1 is SGHNT and CDR2 YYREEE (reference sequence). The CDR3 reads CASSRGGLNEKLFF. CDR3 DNA: TGTGCCAGCAGCCGAGGGGGCTTAAATGAAAAACTGTTTTTT.

The CDR3 coding sequence is TGCGCCAGCATCCTTGGGACTAGCGGGATGAACAATGAGCAGTTCTTC. Translated, it gives CASILGTSGMNNEQFF. The chain is built from TRBV5-1 and TRBJ2-1, with TRBD2 matching over 13 bases. This CDR3 has 16 residues. Germline CDR1 and CDR2: SGHRS and YFSETQ. The V and J ends lost 6 bases and 5 bases, in that order; junction bases with no gene match: 8.

The chain is built from TRBV30 and TRBJ1-5; no firm D call. V lost 7 bases, J lost 0 bases, and 10 bases lay in between. Per germline, CDR1 GTSNPN and CDR2 SVGIG (reference sequence). The CDR3 is 13 residues long. This CDR3 reads CASRGNSNQPQHF. CDR3 nucleotide sequence: TGTGCCTCACGCGGGAATAGCAATCAGCCCCAGCATTTT.

The chain couples TRBV2 to TRBJ1-5; D possibly corresponds to TRBD1 (6 bases). CDR1 and CDR2 (germline): SNHLY, FYNNEI. V was cut by 4 bases and J by 3 bases, with 10 bases left in between. CDR3 length: 14 amino acids. CDR3 coding DNA: TGTGCCAGCAGTGTGGACAGCTACAATCAGCCCCAGCATTTT. Protein: CASSVDSYNQPQHF.

The CDR3 loop reads CASSFATDYEQYF. For the CDR3, the DNA is TGTGCCAGCAGTTTCGCGACAGACTACGAGCAGTACTTC. This chain joins TRBV12-3 or TRBV12-4 and TRBJ2-7, with D tentatively TRBD1 (5 bases). Trimming shortened V by 3 bases and J by 3 bases, and 9 bases separated the two germline ends. The CDR3 is 13 residues long.

This chain uses TRBV12-5 with TRBJ1-1; the D gene is possibly TRBD1 (5 bases). Germline values: CDR1 LGHNT, CDR2 FRNRAP. There are 13 residues in the CDR3. The V end lost 6 bases, the J end lost 5 bases, and 13 bases lay between the germline ends. Here the CDR3 DNA reads TGTGCTAGTGGCGCAGACAGTAAGACTGAAGCTTTCTTT. Translating it yields CASGADSKTEAFF.

The count of this clone is one. The chain uses TRBV10-3 and TRBJ2-1, with D perhaps TRBD1 or TRBD2 (5 bases each). The CDR3 consists of 15 residues. Germline CDR1 is ENHRY and CDR2 is SYGVKD. V was cut by 6 bases and J by 6 bases, with 18 bases left in between. CDR3 nucleotide sequence: TGTGCCATCAGAACCAAAACAGTGGGGGTCAATGAGCAGTTCTTC. As protein: CAIRTKTVGVNEQFF.

V and J are TRBV9 and TRBJ1-6; TRBD1 matches at 8 bases. Germline V gene data show CDR1 as SGDLS and CDR2 as YYNGEE. CDR3 length equals 16 residues. The V segment lost 3 bases and the J segment 10 bases; nucleotides outside the gene matches: 12. The CDR3 protein is CASSASGQGGWSPLHF. The CDR3 DNA sequence: TGTGCCAGCAGCGCCAGTGGACAGGGAGGGTGGTCACCCCTCCACTTT.

J is TRBJ1-2 and V is TRBV4-1; D ambiguous. The V and J ends lost 4 bases and 4 bases respectively, with 7 bases between them. The CDR3 has 12 residues. Looked up from germline, CDR1 is MGHRA and CDR2 is YSYEKL. CDR3 protein: CASSPDGYGYTF. The CDR3 region has the DNA TGCGCCAGCAGCCCCGATGGCTATGGCTACACCTTC.

V is TRBV6-4 and J is TRBJ2-3; D is undetermined. The CDR3 is 13 amino acids. Trimming cost V 6 bases and J 0 bases, with 7 bases left between them. Germline V gene sequence: CDR1 MRHNA, CDR2 SNTAGT. DNA for the CDR3: TGTGCCAGCAGACAACAGAGCACAGATACGCAGTATTTT. It specifies CASRQQSTDTQYF.

The chain links TRBV27 to TRBJ2-4; TRBD2 matches 12 bases. V trimming: 2 bases; J trimming: 12 bases; junction bases outside the gene matches: 11. CDR1 is MNHEY and CDR2 is SMNVEV in the germline V gene (reference sequence). The length of the CDR3 is 16 residues. CDR3 residues: CASSLTLAGGPGTQYF. DNA of the CDR3: TGTGCCAGCAGTTTAACCCTAGCGGGAGGGCCTGGTACTCAGTACTTC.

This chain connects TRBV25-1 to TRBJ2-1; D may be TRBD1 (6 bases). The CDR3 covers 13 residues. V lost 7 bases and J lost 4, with 11 bases in between. CDR1 is MGHDK and CDR2 is SYGVNS in the germline V gene. The DNA for the CDR3 is TGTGCCAGCACCACGGACAGTTACAATGAGCAGTTCTTC. This translates into CASTTDSYNEQFF.

The V call is TRBV7-6, the J call TRBJ1-4; 7 positions match TRBD1. Per the germline V gene, CDR1 is SGHVS and CDR2 is FNYEAQ. The CDR3 is made up of 15 amino acids. V lost 5 bases and J lost 3; bases outside the gene matches: 6. CDR3 amino acids: CASSRWTGSNEKLFF. The CDR3 nucleotides read TGTGCCAGCAGCCGGTGGACAGGATCTAATGAAAAACTGTTTTTT. The full variable domain, with the rest looked up from reference TRBV7-6 and TRBJ1-4, is GAGVSQSPRYKVTKRGQDVALRCDPISGHVSLYWYRQALGQGPEFLTYFNYEAQQDKSGLPNDRFSAERPEGSISTLTIQRTEQRDSAMYRCASSRWTGSNEKLFFGSGTQLSVL.

The V and J genes are TRBV24-1 and TRBJ2-2; possible D gene TRBD1, 5 bases. V shed 2 bases and J shed 0 bases, with 9 bases lying between them. The CDR3 contains 16 residues. Germline V CDR1 and CDR2: KGHDR, SFDVKD. Here the CDR3 reads CATSDYQGSNTGELFF. CDR3 bases: TGTGCCACCAGTGATTACCAGGGTTCGAACACCGGGGAGCTGTTTTTT.

The chain combines TRBV4-2 with TRBJ2-2; the match to TRBD2 covers 7 bases. V trimming: 0 bases; J trimming: 4 bases; junction bases outside the gene matches: 8. Looked up from germline, CDR1 is LGHNA and CDR2 is YNFKEQ. This CDR3 is 17 amino acids long. CDR3 region: CASSQEGVTGGTGELFF. The CDR3 DNA follows: TGTGCCAGCAGCCAAGAAGGAGTGACGGGGGGCACCGGGGAGCTGTTTTTT.

The rearrangement links TRBV3-1 (or the pseudogene TRBV3-2) to TRBJ1-2; D unclear. This CDR3 is built from 14 residues. Deletions cut 4 bases from V and 4 bases from J, with 13 bases between. The germline gives CDR1 LGHDT, CDR2 YNNKEL (reference sequence). The CDR3 region is CASSPLVTFYGYTF. Written as DNA, the CDR3 is TGTGCCAGCAGCCCCCTCGTGACATTCTATGGCTACACCTTC.

The rearrangement links TRBV7-2 to TRBJ1-5; 8 bases align to TRBD1. Unmatched junction bases numbered 5, after V lost 1 base and J lost 6 bases. The germline gives CDR1 SGHTA, CDR2 FQGNSA. This CDR3 is built from 15 residues. The CDR3 coding sequence is TGTGCCAGCAGCTTAGAGGACAGGGCTGCTCAGCCCCAGCATTTT. It codes for CASSLEDRAAQPQHF.

The genes are TRBV28 and TRBJ1-6; tentatively, D is TRBD1 (5 bases). Germline loops: CDR1 MDHEN, CDR2 SYDVKM. V lost 11 bases and J 0 bases, leaving 11 bases between the germline ends. CDR3 length: 14 amino acids. The CDR3 here is CAGRQSSYNSPLHF. CDR3 coding DNA: TGTGCCGGCCGACAGAGCTCCTATAATTCACCCCTCCACTTT.

The chain recombines TRBV28 with TRBJ1-4, with 9 bases identical to TRBD1. The CDR3 loop spans 13 amino acids. Germline loops: CDR1 MDHEN, CDR2 SYDVKM. V lost 6 bases to trimming and J lost 6 bases; unmatched junction nucleotides: 2. The CDR3 protein is CASRQGADEKLFF. For the CDR3, the DNA is TGTGCCAGCAGACAGGGGGCGGATGAAAAACTGTTTTTT.

The chain carries TRBV5-3 and TRBJ2-7, with TRBD2 matching 9 bases. TRBV5-3 is labeled an ORF, and its function is uncertain. The V and J ends lost 4 bases and 3 bases, in that order; junction bases with no gene match: 17. This CDR3 has 18 amino acids. This chain's CDR3 is CARSDLRREGPPHYEQYF. In DNA form, the CDR3 reads TGTGCCAGAAGCGACCTCCGGCGGGAGGGCCCCCCGCACTACGAGCAGTACTTC.

The chain joins TRBV12-3 or TRBV12-4 to TRBJ1-1; D is perhaps TRBD1 (5 bases). V lost 4 bases and J 3 bases, leaving 9 bases between the germline ends. This CDR3 spans 13 amino acids. The CDR3 coding sequence is TGTGCCAGCAGTTGGGGGGGTCACACTGAAGCTTTCTTT. It translates to CASSWGGHTEAFF.

The chain joins TRBV6-1 to TRBJ2-3; 9 bases match TRBD2. V lost 3 bases and J lost 4; bases outside the gene matches: 5. The CDR3 spans 15 residues. Germline loops: CDR1 MNHNS, CDR2 SASEGT. CDR3 DNA sequence: TGTGCCAGCAGTGAGGCTAGCGGGGAGGCAGATACGCAGTATTTT. It specifies CASSEASGEADTQYF.

Concerning this clone itself: Other DNA sequences in this specimen translate into the identical CDR3. CDR3 DNA: TGTGCCAGCAGTCCCGGTACAGGGGTCAACGAGCAGTACTTC. It encodes CASSPGTGVNEQYF. V usage is TRBV28 and J usage is TRBJ2-7, with TRBD1 identical over 7 bases. Germline values: CDR1 MDHEN, CDR2 SYDVKM. The length of the CDR3 is 14 residues. J was trimmed by 5 bases and V by 5 bases; bases with no gene match: 9. Looking up the rest from reference TRBV28 and TRBJ2-7 gives the full variable domain: DVKVTQSSRYLVKRTGEKVFLECVQDMDHENMFWYRQDPGLGLRLIYFSYDVKMKEKGDIPEGYSVSREKKERFSLILESASTNQTSMYLCASSPGTGVNEQYFGPGTRLTVT.